The 5 T cell receptor beta chains given below trace back to one sample, sequenced in a study of T cell changes during pregnancy in multiple sclerosis. Sequencing used immunoSEQ multiplex PCR; TCRdb keeps in-frame clones, though not all of them. The table has around 50,000 clones, around 93% seen once. This specimen consisted of CD8+ T cells from peripheral blood mononuclear cells, obtained in the first trimester of pregnancy. The receptors were gathered from a female donor with multiple sclerosis, enrolled in a pregnancy study.

This chain uses TRBV4-1 with TRBJ2-7, with TRBD2 identical over 9 bases. The CDR3 runs to 15 residues. The V and J ends lost 1 base and 3 bases, in that order; junction bases with no gene match: 4. The germline gives CDR1 MGHRA, CDR2 YSYEKL. In DNA form, the CDR3 reads TGCGCCAGCAGCCAAGGACTAGCGGACCTCTACGAGCAGTACTTC. Amino acid sequence: CASSQGLADLYEQYF.

The V call is TRBV7-9, the J call TRBJ1-5, with 7 bases fitting TRBD1. The CDR3 totals 15 residues. The V gene's germline CDR1 is SEHNR and CDR2 FQNEAQ (reference sequence). J gave up 4 bases and V 5 bases, and 8 bases lay outside the gene matches. CDR3 loop: CASSLRTGANQPQHF. The CDR3 nucleotides are TGTGCCAGCAGCCTCCGGACAGGAGCGAATCAGCCCCAGCATTTT.

CDR3 amino acids: CASSRLGGRGTEAFF. CDR3 sequence (DNA): TGCGCCAGCAGCAGGTTGGGTGGCAGAGGTACGGAAGCTTTCTTT. The chain joins TRBV5-1 to TRBJ1-1; D remains unclear. Germline V CDR1 and CDR2: SGHRS, YFSETQ. The CDR3 has 15 residues. V shed 4 bases and J shed 8 bases, with 21 bases lying between them.

This chain connects TRBV4-3 to TRBJ1-1, with unresolved D. Trimming shortened V by 3 bases and J by 0 bases, and 14 bases separated the two germline ends. The CDR3 sequence is 16 residues long. Germline V gene lookup returns CDR1 LGHNA and CDR2 YSLEER. The DNA of the CDR3 is TGCGCCAGCAGCCAGGGTGCTGAGGTCCTGAACACTGAAGCTTTCTTT. Protein: CASSQGAEVLNTEAFF.

The CDR3 region is CAVGSRGTEAFF. Written as DNA, the CDR3 is TGTGCCGTTGGATCACGGGGCACTGAAGCTTTCTTT. The chain links TRBV10-3 to TRBJ1-1, with no clear D. Germline V gene lookup returns CDR1 ENHRY and CDR2 SYGVKD. V was trimmed by 11 bases and J by 4 bases, leaving 14 bases between them. This CDR3 contains 12 residues.